This T cell receptor (beta chain) was found in a study of T cell changes during pregnancy in multiple sclerosis (dated by TCRdb to about 2019). Looking at the study overall: The study looked at changes in the T cell repertoire across pregnancy in women with multiple sclerosis.

Remarks on this clone: This clone's antigen is unknown. Per-base qualities were not stored, and no clone one base away is much larger.

Libraries were made using the immunoSEQ multiplex PCR assay. The table was pulled from immuneACCESS by TCRdb, which kept in-frame rearrangements only. Such tables lose some clones; where checked, under half of the loss comes from unresolved V genes, and the rest has no known cause. The sample includes tens of thousands of clones, with 90% to 95% observed a single time. The ten largest clones represent approximately 1% of the sample. CDR1 and CDR2 were assigned from the germline V gene as ENHRY and SYGVKD. The CDR3 starts with the cysteine, ends with the phenylalanine, and has 19 residues. Here the CDR3 DNA is all that survives: 57 bases in frame from base 1. V trim: 3 bases; J trim: 5 bases; unmatched bases: 18.

This sequence was found in a female donor with multiple sclerosis, enrolled in a pregnancy study. The rearrangement combines TRBV10-3 with TRBJ2-3, and TRBD2 matches 9 of the central bases. The sequencing used peripheral blood, collected in the first trimester of pregnancy. The nucleotide sequence is given as TGTGCCATCAGTGACCCACAGGTTCGACTAGCGGCCCGGGGAGATACGCAGTATTTT. Its protein product is CAISDPQVRLAARGDTQYF.